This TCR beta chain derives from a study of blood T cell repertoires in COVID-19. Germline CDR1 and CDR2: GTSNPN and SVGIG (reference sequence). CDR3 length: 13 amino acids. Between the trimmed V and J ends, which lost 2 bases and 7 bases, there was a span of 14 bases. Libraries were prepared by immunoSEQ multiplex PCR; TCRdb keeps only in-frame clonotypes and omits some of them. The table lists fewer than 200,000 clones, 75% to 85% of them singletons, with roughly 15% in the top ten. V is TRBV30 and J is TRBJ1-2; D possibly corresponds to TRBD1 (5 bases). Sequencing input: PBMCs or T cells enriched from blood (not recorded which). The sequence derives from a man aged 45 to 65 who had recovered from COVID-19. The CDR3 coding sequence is TGTGCCTGGAGTTATCAGGGTAACGGTGGCTACACCTTC. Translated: CAWSYQGNGGYTF.